This T cell receptor beta chain is from a study of neurological immune-mediated disorders (dated by TCRdb to the late 2010s). As for the study more broadly: Using UMI-based sequencing, the study compared peripheral blood TCR-beta repertoires from patients with HTLV-I-associated myelopathy (HAM/TSP), patients with multiple sclerosis, and healthy controls. Longitudinal samples, technical triplicates and paired sorted CD4+ and CD8+ T-cell subsets, alongside PBMC samples, were included among the approximately 100 TCR-beta libraries. Of the approximately 66 subjects in the cohort, around 14 were HAM/TSP patients, some 35 were multiple sclerosis patients, and about 20 were healthy controls. The study at large found these results: The highest TCR clonal expansion was observed in HAM/TSP patients, whereas the lowest was observed in MS patients, even when compared with healthy controls. Across subjects, expanded clones never shared an identical CDR3 amino acid sequence, which suggests that the TCR-beta repertoires in every group were private.

cDNA synthesis used template-switch 5'RACE with a primer carrying a 10-nucleotide random unique molecular identifier tagging each TCR transcript. Every sequencing run covered 15-18 subjects and yielded more than 180 million TCR-beta sequences. Total RNA was extracted with the RNeasy kit. Using the KAPA Real-time Library Amplification kit, TCR-beta VDJ regions were amplified with primers for the TCR constant region and the 5'RACE anchor. A first PCR added sample indexes and Illumina adaptors, and a second PCR then raised library yield. After purification with Ampure beads, the TCR product of roughly 650 bp was size-selected on a 2% E-gel SizeSelection system. Library quality was checked on a Bioanalyzer, concentration was measured with Qubit, and libraries were quantified with the Kapa Library Quantification kit before pooling. An Illumina HiSeq 2500 sequenced the libraries paired-end 2 x 150 bp. To increase sequence diversity, about 23-30% phiX was spiked into each library pool. The study's own analysis went as follows. Quality-filtered reads were processed with the UMI-based MiGEC pipeline, which removed over 85% of raw TCR sequences during error correction. VDJ genes were aligned to IMGT germline references, and each clonotype was defined by a unique CDR3 amino acid sequence together with V-J genes. Clonal expansion, Shannon diversity and CDR3 relatedness were evaluated with VDJtools (CalcPairwiseDistances, ClusterSamples), while phylogenetic trees were built in CLCbio workbench. Clones with at least 8 unique UMIs were defined as expanded, with this threshold being based on coefficient-of-variation modelling across technical triplicates. TCRdb reprocessed the public reads (quality trimming at Q25 with fastp, clone calling with MiXCR) and kept in-frame beta chains. Each CDR3 protein gets just one entry, which takes the most common genes and DNA from the rows behind it. The V and J calls follow TCRdb's processing rather than the paper's. A total of about 36,000 distinct CDR3 sequences appear in this sample, 10% of them only once. The ten largest clones take up approximately 7% of the sample.

A few counts support this clonotype. Its antigen is currently not known. Base qualities are missing; no much larger clone stands one base away. V drops 0 bases and J drops 0 bases, leaving 14 bases in between. Per the germline V gene (reference sequence), DFQATT is the CDR1 and SNEGSKA is the CDR2. The CDR3 runs 16 residues from the cysteine to the phenylalanine. Only the CDR3 region is kept as DNA, spanning 48 bases read in frame from base 1. Unsorted PBMC libraries were generated from 2 million PBMCs stored in RNAlater at -80 °C until RNA extraction. Peripheral blood was subjected to Ficoll-Hypaque density gradient centrifugation to isolate PBMCs, which were then cryopreserved in liquid nitrogen.

This sequence originates from a woman younger than 45 with HTLV-1-associated myelopathy (HAM/TSP). The chain joins TRBV20-1 to TRBJ1-2, with TRBD1 as a weak D call on 5 bases. Material: PBMCs. The CDR3 reads CSARDLRDGPNYGYTF. The DNA is as follows: TGCAGTGCTAGAGATCTGCGGGACGGTCCTAACTATGGCTACACCTTC.